Listed below are T cell receptor beta chains from one sample, sequenced in a study of T-cell reconstitution after alpha-beta-depleted transplantation in children. From the PCR reads, TCRdb called clonotypes with MiXCR, one entry per CDR3 protein. The sample includes roughly 500,000 distinct CDR3 sequences, approximately 12% seen only once; the top ten take about 6%. Here the sequenced sample was PBMCs from the stem cell graft donor, taken from the stem cell graft. All receptors derive from a human donor who donated a stem cell graft to a child with combined immunodeficiency. Each CDR3 is given with its conserved first and last residue. The order of the fields is clone size, D gene, J gene, V gene, CDR3 protein, CDR3 DNA. D genes are given only for firm matches. The size entry is marked missing in some rows and otherwise reads once, few, many or a size class.

. | TRBD2 | TRBJ2-3 | TRBV12-3/TRBV12-4 | CASSFGRGVSTDTQYF | TGTGCCAGCAGTTTCGGGCGGGGGGTTAGCACAGATACGCAGTATTTT
few | . | TRBJ2-5 | TRBV11-2 | CASSPIGRTYQETQYF | TGTGCCAGCAGCCCGATCGGTAGGACATACCAAGAGACCCAGTACTTC
few | . | TRBJ1-4 | TRBV12-3/TRBV12-4 | CASSLWDAGNEKLFF | TGTGCCAGCAGTTTATGGGATGCGGGTAATGAAAAACTGTTTTTT
. | TRBD2 | TRBJ2-1 | TRBV6-2/TRBV6-3 | CASHPSSGGLYNEQFF | TGTGCCAGCCACCCCTCTAGCGGGGGGCTCTACAATGAGCAGTTCTTC
many | TRBD1 | TRBJ1-1 | TRBV7-8 | CASSEQGMSTEAFF | TGTGCCAGCAGTGAACAGGGGATGAGCACTGAAGCTTTCTTT
few | TRBD1 | TRBJ2-7 | TRBV5-1 | CASSPTRTSDRVYEQYF | TGCGCCAGCAGCCCCACTCGCACCTCGGACAGGGTCTACGAGCAGTACTTC
many | TRBD1 | TRBJ2-4 | TRBV6-5 | CASSYRDSKNIQYF | TGTGCCAGCAGTTACCGGGACAGCAAAAACATTCAGTACTTC
many | . | TRBJ2-5 | TRBV5-1 | CASSGDETETQYF | TGCGCCAGCAGCGGGGACGAGACGGAGACCCAGTACTTC
many | . | TRBJ2-5 | TRBV12-3/TRBV12-4 | CASRSGETQYF | TGTGCCAGCAGGTCGGGGGAGACCCAGTACTTC
. | TRBD1 | TRBJ2-7 | TRBV6-5 | CASSYLTQGYEQYF | TGTGCCAGCAGTTACCTCACACAGGGGTACGAGCAGTACTTC
few | TRBD1 | TRBJ2-5 | TRBV2 | CAGHRGLQETQYF | TGTGCCGGGCACAGGGGCCTCCAAGAGACCCAGTACTTC
few | . | TRBJ1-3 | TRBV12-3/TRBV12-4 | CASSPGGSRIHTIYF | TGTGCCAGCAGTCCGGGGGGGAGTCGCATCCACACCATATATTTT
. | . | TRBJ2-2 | TRBV2 | CASSAAVNTGELFF | TGTGCCAGCAGTGCAGCGGTCAACACCGGGGAGCTGTTTTTT
many | TRBD1 | TRBJ2-1 | TRBV5-1 | CASSLSPRDSRTNEQFF | TGCGCCAGCAGCTTGTCCCCCCGGGACAGCCGCACCAATGAGCAGTTCTTC
few | . | TRBJ2-3 | TRBV4-3 | CASSQDRNGESTDTQYF | TGCGCCAGCAGCCAAGATAGAAACGGGGAAAGCACAGATACGCAGTATTTT
few | TRBD2 | TRBJ2-1 | TRBV5-4 | CASSLIAGHYNEQFF | TGTGCCAGCAGCTTAATAGCGGGACATTACAATGAGCAGTTCTTC
. | TRBD1 | TRBJ2-1 | TRBV19 | CASSISQGQTNEQFF | TGTGCCAGTAGTATTTCTCAGGGACAGACGAATGAGCAGTTCTTC
. | . | TRBJ2-1 | TRBV27 | CASSLGGSVTNEQFF | TGTGCCAGCAGTTTAGGCGGTAGCGTAACTAATGAGCAGTTCTTC
few | TRBD2 | TRBJ2-7 | TRBV5-1 | CASTRSGGDGEQYF | TGCGCCAGCACGCGTTCGGGGGGGGATGGCGAGCAGTACTTC
. | . | TRBJ1-5 | TRBV7-8 | CASSRRGGNQPQHF | TGTGCCAGCAGCCGCAGGGGAGGCAATCAGCCCCAGCATTTT
. | . | TRBJ2-3 | TRBV9 | CASSSDRYITDTQYF | TGTGCCAGCAGCTCGGACCGATACATCACAGATACGCAGTATTTT
. | . | TRBJ2-1 | TRBV3-1 | CASSRRQGTIAGKYNEQFF | TGTGCCAGCAGCCGCCGACAGGGGACCATAGCGGGAAAATACAATGAGCAGTTCTTC
. | TRBD1 | TRBJ1-1 | TRBV20-1 | CSALRGGRTEAFF | TGCAGTGCTCTTCGAGGGGGCCGAACTGAAGCTTTCTTT
few | . | TRBJ2-3 | TRBV7-9 | CASSLEAHTDTQYF | TGTGCCAGCAGCTTAGAGGCCCACACAGATACGCAGTATTTT
. | . | TRBJ1-6 | TRBV4-3 | CASSQNLRGVTPLHF | TGCGCCAGCAGCCAAAACCTGCGAGGGGTTACACCCCTCCACTTT
few | . | TRBJ2-6 | TRBV25-1 | CASSDTRLSSGANVLTF | TGTGCCAGCAGTGATACCCGACTCAGCTCTGGGGCCAACGTCCTGACTTTC
few | . | TRBJ2-3 | TRBV24-1 | CATSDLGTDTQYF | TGTGCCACCAGTGACCTAGGGACAGATACGCAGTATTTT
few | . | TRBJ1-1 | TRBV27 | CASSLTGYSEAFF | TGTGCCAGCAGTCTTACAGGTTATTCTGAAGCTTTCTTT